This TCR beta chain was identified during a study of blood T cell repertoires in COVID-19. Whole-study context: The origin of the acute and convalescent COVID-19 samples was the United States, Italy and Spain. Nucleic acid was either cDNA or gDNA, and it came from T cells, B-cell-depleted T cells, or PBMCs.

In this sample, this clone turned up a few times. In the original workflow: Scientists estimated how many nucleated cells there were by amplifying reference gene primers. Produced via immunoSEQ multiplex PCR; TCRdb's table is partial and in-frame only. Clonal size and the V and J genes are those of that table, whereas D and trimming came from the DNA. The repertoire consists of 95,000 to 150,000 clones, with over 60% occurring once and the leading ten covering around 4.1%. V lost 5 bases and J lost 3; bases outside the gene matches: 9. The CDR3 totals 15 residues. Germline V lookup: CDR1 SEHNR, CDR2 FQNEAQ (reference sequence).

This clonotype originated in a woman older than 75 with acute or convalescent COVID-19. Input material: peripheral blood. This sequence joins TRBV7-9 and TRBJ2-5; TRBD1 agrees at 7 bases. The CDR3: CASSRQGIVEETQYF. CDR3 DNA: TGTGCCAGCAGCCGACAGGGAATAGTAGAAGAGACCCAGTACTTC.